This is a list of T cell receptor beta chains from one sample in a study of T cell repertoires in cytomegalovirus infection. Antigens of these TCRs are unknown. Each CDR3 protein gets one entry after TCRdb re-called the reads with MiXCR. The sample contains 95,000 to 150,000 distinct CDR3 sequences, about 31% of which appear only once. Material: CD8+ T cells from cultured PBMCs, obtained from culture after CMV antigen stimulation. The receptors shown here come from a human donor in good health (CMV status not recorded). Some clones in this sample may be carry-over from other donors' samples. CDR3s include the opening cysteine and the closing phenylalanine or tryptophan. Each record gives: J gene, V gene, D gene, clone size, CDR3 DNA, CDR3 protein. D genes are given only for firm matches. The size entry is marked missing in some rows and otherwise reads once, few, many or a size class.

TRBJ2-7 | TRBV19 | TRBD2 | few | TGTGCCAGTAGTGTCACTAGCGGGGGGTCCTACGAGCAGTACTTC | CASSVTSGGSYEQYF
TRBJ1-1 | TRBV7-8 | . | few | TGTGCCAGCAGCTTAAACGGGGTCAGGGCGACTGAAGCTTTCTTT | CASSLNGVRATEAFF
TRBJ2-3 | TRBV24-1 | . | medium-sized | TGTGCCACCAGTGAAGGTTCCGATACGCAGTATTTT | CATSEGSDTQYF
TRBJ2-5 | TRBV7-8 | TRBD1 | . | TGTGCCAGCAGCTTAGCGCTGGACAGGGAGGAGACCCAGTACTTC | CASSLALDREETQYF
TRBJ1-6 | TRBV3-1 | TRBD1 | few | TGTGCCAGCAGCCAAGAAGAGGAACTCGGGACAGCTAATTCACCCCTCCACTTT | CASSQEEELGTANSPLHF
TRBJ2-1 | TRBV4-1 | . | few | TGCGCCAGCAGCCAAGTCTTAGTAGCGACCCAGTTCTTC | CASSQVLVATQFF
TRBJ1-2 | TRBV27 | TRBD1 | . | TGTGCCAACAAAACCTCCGGGACAGGGAACTATGGCTACACCTTC | CANKTSGTGNYGYTF
TRBJ2-2 | TRBV9 | . | . | TGTGCCAGCAAAAAAGGGAACACCGGGGAGCTGTTTTTT | CASKKGNTGELFF
TRBJ2-1 | TRBV5-4 | TRBD2 | few | TGTGCCAGCAGCCCCAAGGCGGGGGGGCTTTTAGATTCCTACAATGAGCAGTTCTTC | CASSPKAGGLLDSYNEQFF
TRBJ2-7 | TRBV4-1 | TRBD2 | . | TGCGCCAGCAGCCAAAAGCGGGGGGGCCGTGACGAGCAGTACTTC | CASSQKRGGRDEQYF
TRBJ1-1 | TRBV6-6 | . | few | TGTGCCAGCAGCCCCCTGGAGGGGAACACTGAAGCTTTCTTT | CASSPLEGNTEAFF
TRBJ2-1 | TRBV12-3/TRBV12-4 | TRBD2 | few | TGTGCCAGCAGTTTGACTAGCGGGGGCCTAAATGAGCAGTTCTTC | CASSLTSGGLNEQFF
TRBJ2-3 | TRBV12-3/TRBV12-4 | TRBD2 | . | TGTGCCAGCAGAAATCCGGGACTAAGCACAGATACGCAGTATTTT | CASRNPGLSTDTQYF
TRBJ2-3 | TRBV10-3 | . | . | TGTGCCATCAGTGAGTTACCGGGTCTAAGGGGAGATACGCAGTATTTT | CAISELPGLRGDTQYF
TRBJ2-3 | TRBV7-9 | TRBD1 | . | TGTGCCAGCAGCTTACGGCAGGGGGCCCTCACAGATACGCAGTATTTT | CASSLRQGALTDTQYF
TRBJ1-1 | TRBV23-1 | . | . | TGCGCCAGCATGCCCCAGGTTCGGACCAGCCCCTCAGGGAGGACTGAAGCTTTCTTT | CASMPQVRTSPSGRTEAFF
TRBJ1-1 | TRBV12-3/TRBV12-4 | . | . | TGTGCCAGCAGTTTCTCGTTCACTGAAGCTTTCTTT | CASSFSFTEAFF
TRBJ2-5 | TRBV29-1 | TRBD2 | . | TGCAGCGTTGAAGGGGTCCTAGCGGGGGGCCGAACGGGGGAGACCCAGTACTTC | CSVEGVLAGGRTGETQYF
TRBJ2-3 | TRBV11-2 | TRBD2 | . | TGTGCCAGCAGCTTAAACCTAGCGGGGGGCACAGATACGCAGTATTTT | CASSLNLAGGTDTQYF
TRBJ2-7 | TRBV9 | TRBD1 | . | TGTGCCAGCAGCCCCCGGGGGACAGGCGGTCACGAGCAGTACTTC | CASSPRGTGGHEQYF
TRBJ1-2 | TRBV28 | . | many | TGTGCCAGCTCCTTAGAGGGAAAACACTATGGCTACACCTTC | CASSLEGKHYGYTF
TRBJ2-1 | TRBV6-2/TRBV6-3 | . | few | TGTGCCAGCAGTTACTCGCCGGGAACCTACAATGAGCAGTTCTTC | CASSYSPGTYNEQFF
TRBJ2-7 | TRBV7-2 | TRBD1 | few | TGTGCCAGCAGCTTCAACCGGGACAGGGGTATCTACGAGCAGTACTTC | CASSFNRDRGIYEQYF
TRBJ2-5 | TRBV2 | . | . | TGTGCCAGCAGGTGGGAGACCCAGTACTTC | CASRWETQYF
TRBJ2-3 | TRBV7-8 | TRBD2 | few | TGTGCCAGCAGCCACAGGGGGGCTAGCGGGGGCCTGCGAGCAGATACGCAGTATTTT | CASSHRGASGGLRADTQYF
TRBJ2-3 | TRBV7-9 | . | . | TGTGCCAGCAGTCGGAGGACACCGAGCACAGATACGCAGTATTTT | CASSRRTPSTDTQYF
TRBJ1-5 | TRBV6-2/TRBV6-3 | TRBD1 | many | TGTGCCAGCAGTTACGCCTGGGGACAGGGCCTCAGCAATCAGCCCCAGCATTTT | CASSYAWGQGLSNQPQHF
TRBJ1-6 | TRBV28 | . | few | TGTGCCAGCAAACGGTACTCCTATAATTCACCCCTCCACTTT | CASKRYSYNSPLHF
TRBJ2-7 | TRBV6-2/TRBV6-3 | TRBD1 | . | TGTGCCAGCAGTTGGGACAGACCCTACGAGCAGTACTTC | CASSWDRPYEQYF
TRBJ1-2 | TRBV4-1 | . | . | TGCGCCAGCAGCCAAGATACGGGGGGAGGTGGCTATGGCTACACCTTC | CASSQDTGGGGYGYTF
TRBJ2-2 | TRBV7-2 | . | many | TGTGCCAGCAGCTTAACCGGGGAGCTGTTTTTT | CASSLTGELFF
TRBJ2-7 | TRBV7-8 | . | many | TGTGCCAGCAGCTTAGGTATCAGCTCCTACGAGCAGTACTTC | CASSLGISSYEQYF
TRBJ2-7 | TRBV18 | TRBD1 | . | TGTGCCAGCTCACCAGCGGACAGGGCTTTCTCCTACGAGCAGTACTTC | CASSPADRAFSYEQYF
TRBJ2-7 | TRBV10-3 | . | few | TGTGCCATCAAAGATGGGTCTTCCCCCCTCTACGAGCAGTACTTC | CAIKDGSSPLYEQYF
TRBJ2-5 | TRBV11-2 | TRBD1 | . | TGTGCCAGCGGCTTAGGGACAGGGATGGAGACCCAGTACTTC | CASGLGTGMETQYF
TRBJ2-2 | TRBV19 | . | few | TGTGCCAGTACCCCGGAGGGGGGTGCCGGGGAGCTGTTTTTT | CASTPEGGAGELFF
TRBJ2-1 | TRBV7-6 | . | many | TGTGCCAGCAGCTTAGGCCCCGCGGAGGTTAATGAGCAGTTCTTC | CASSLGPAEVNEQFF
TRBJ2-1 | TRBV6-2/TRBV6-3 | . | . | TGTGCCAGCAGTTACGAGGACGGGTACAATGAGCAGTTCTTC | CASSYEDGYNEQFF
TRBJ2-1 | TRBV7-6 | TRBD2 | once | TGTGCCAGCAGCTTACTTCCGCCGGGACTAGCGCCTAATGAGCAGTTCTTC | CASSLLPPGLAPNEQFF
TRBJ2-1 | TRBV7-9 | . | . | TGTGCCAGCAGCTTGGGGCAACCCGGGTTCTTC | CASSLGQPGFF
TRBJ2-1 | TRBV7-6 | TRBD1 | . | TGTGCCAGCAGTAGGGACAGGGCAGGTAGGAATGAGCAGTTCTTC | CASSRDRAGRNEQFF
TRBJ1-6 | TRBV6-1 | . | . | TGTGCCAGCAGTGAAGCCCCAGGAAATTCACCCCTCCACTTT | CASSEAPGNSPLHF
TRBJ1-2 | TRBV14 | TRBD1 | . | TGTGCCAGCAGGCTCTCGGGACAGGGGACCTACACCTTC | CASRLSGQGTYTF
TRBJ1-2 | TRBV20-1 | TRBD1 | few | TGCAGTGCTAGAGGCCCCCCGGGACAGGGATTCGCCATAAACTATGGCTACACCTTC | CSARGPPGQGFAINYGYTF
TRBJ1-1 | TRBV27 | TRBD1 | . | TGTGCCAGCAGGAAGGGACAGACTAACACTGAAGCTTTCTTT | CASRKGQTNTEAFF